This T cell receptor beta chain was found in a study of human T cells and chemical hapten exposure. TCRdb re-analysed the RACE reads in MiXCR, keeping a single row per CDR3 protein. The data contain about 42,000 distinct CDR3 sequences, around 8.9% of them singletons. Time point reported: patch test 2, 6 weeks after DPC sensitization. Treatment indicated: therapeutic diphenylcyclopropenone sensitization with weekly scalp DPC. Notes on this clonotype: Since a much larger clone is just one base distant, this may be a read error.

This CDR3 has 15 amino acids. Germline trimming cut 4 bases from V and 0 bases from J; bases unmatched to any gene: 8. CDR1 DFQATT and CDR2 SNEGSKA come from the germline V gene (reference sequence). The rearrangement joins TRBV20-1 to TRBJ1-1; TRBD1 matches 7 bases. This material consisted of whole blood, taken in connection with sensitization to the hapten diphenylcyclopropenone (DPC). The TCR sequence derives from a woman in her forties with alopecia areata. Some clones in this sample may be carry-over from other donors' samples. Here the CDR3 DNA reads TGCAGTGCTAACCGGGACAGTCTCATGAACACTGAAGCTTTCTTT. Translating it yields CSANRDSLMNTEAFF.